The clone carrying this T cell receptor (beta chain) has a handful of counts. This entry belongs to a study of blood T cells in healthy people across ages. V was shortened by 1 base and J by 5 bases, with 14 bases between the two germline ends. Germline CDR1 reads MNHNS; CDR2 reads SASEGT. The CDR3 is made up of 15 amino acids. A second roughly 6 to 11 cycle PCR used barcoded and J-beta primers. Each CDR3 protein is one row after TCRdb ran MiXCR on the 5' RACE reads. Of approximately 1,700,000 distinct CDR3 sequences listed, roughly 43% are singletons. The chain combines TRBV6-1 with TRBJ1-2; D may be TRBD1 (6 bases). The receptor was derived from a human donor in good health. The specimen was blood. CDR3 protein: CASSEGGGPGYGYTF. The CDR3 DNA follows: TGTGCCAGCAGTGAAGGCGGGGGGCCGGGGTATGGCTACACCTTC.